The following is a T cell receptor (beta chain) sequence with its context. This sample is drawn from a study of blood T cell repertoires in COVID-19. Study-level information: The United States, Italy and Spain supplied acute and convalescent COVID-19 samples. PBMCs, B-cell-depleted T cells, or T cells were the source of the cDNA or gDNA that made up the material.

CDR1 SGHNT and CDR2 YYREEE come from the germline V gene (reference sequence). The CDR3 has 13 residues. Trimming removed 4 bases at V and 2 bases at J, with 6 bases between. Authors' data handling: Counts of nucleated cells, estimated from reference gene primer amplification, were obtained. The method was immunoSEQ multiplex PCR; TCRdb's version includes in-frame clones alone and lacks a portion of them. V and J calls and clone size are those listed in that table; D and trimming were worked out from the DNA. The sample consists of hundreds of thousands of clones, about 88% of them appearing once. This sequence joins TRBV5-4 and TRBJ2-2; the D is unclear. The sample consisted of peripheral blood. The TCR sequence derives from a man aged 55 to 69 with acute or convalescent COVID-19. The CDR3 DNA reads as TGTGCCAGCAGCAAGCCAAACACCGGGGAGCTGTTTTTT. Protein sequence: CASSKPNTGELFF.